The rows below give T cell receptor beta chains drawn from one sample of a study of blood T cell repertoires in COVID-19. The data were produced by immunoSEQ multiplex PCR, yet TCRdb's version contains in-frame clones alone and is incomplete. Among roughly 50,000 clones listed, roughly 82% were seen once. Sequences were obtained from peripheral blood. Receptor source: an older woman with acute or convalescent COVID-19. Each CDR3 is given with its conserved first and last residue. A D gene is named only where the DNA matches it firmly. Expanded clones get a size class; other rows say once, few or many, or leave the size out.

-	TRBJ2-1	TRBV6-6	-	TGTGCCAGCAGTTCCCCAGGGGCGTACAATGAGCAGTTCTTC	CASSSPGAYNEQFF
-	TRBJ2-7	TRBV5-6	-	TGTGCCAGCAGCTCCTTTACCTACGAGCAGTACTTC	CASSSFTYEQYF
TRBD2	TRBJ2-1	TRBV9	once	TGTGCCAGCAGCGTTCAGACTAGCGGGGGGGAAAACAATGAGCAGTTCTTC	CASSVQTSGGENNEQFF
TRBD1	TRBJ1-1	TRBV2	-	TGTGCCGGGACAGGGGAGAACACTGAAGCTTTCTTT	CAGTGENTEAFF
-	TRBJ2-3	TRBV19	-	TGTGCCAGTAGTCGGGGAGGTGGCACAGATACGCAGTATTTT	CASSRGGGTDTQYF
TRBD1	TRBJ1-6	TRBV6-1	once	TGTGCCAGCAGTGAATACGGGACAGTCGGATATAATTCACCCCTCCACTTT	CASSEYGTVGYNSPLHF
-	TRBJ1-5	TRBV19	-	TGTGCCAGTAGTCGTAGTCACCTAAGTAGCAATCAGCCCCAGCATTTT	CASSRSHLSSNQPQHF
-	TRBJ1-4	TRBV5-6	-	TGTGCCAGCAGCACCCAGCCCTACAGGGCAACTAATGAAAAACTGTTTTTT	CASSTQPYRATNEKLFF
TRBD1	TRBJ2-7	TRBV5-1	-	TGCGCCAGCAGCGGAACCCAGGGGGATAACTTCGAGCAGTACTTC	CASSGTQGDNFEQYF
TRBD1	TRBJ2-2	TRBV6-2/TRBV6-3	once	TGTGCCAGCAGTTCGGGACAGGAGAAGAACACCGGGGAGCTGTTTTTT	CASSSGQEKNTGELFF
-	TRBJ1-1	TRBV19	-	TGTGCCAGTAGTATAGGGGCCTTGAACACTGAAGCTTTCTTT	CASSIGALNTEAFF
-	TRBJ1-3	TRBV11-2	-	TGTGCCAGCAGCTTAGTTGGCGGGAGTGGAAACACCATATATTTT	CASSLVGGSGNTIYF
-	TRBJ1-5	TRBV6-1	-	TGTGCCAGCAGTGAACAGGATAATAGCAATCAGCCCCAGCATTTT	CASSEQDNSNQPQHF
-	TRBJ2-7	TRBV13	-	TGTGCCAGCAGCTTAAACGGGGGAAGCTCCTACGAGCAGTACTTC	CASSLNGGSSYEQYF
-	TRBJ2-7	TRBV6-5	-	TGTGCCAGCAGGGACAGACTCTACGAGCAGTACTTC	CASRDRLYEQYF
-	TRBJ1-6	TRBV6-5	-	TGTGCCAGCAGTTACGGTCGGGAATCACCCCTCCACTTT	CASSYGRESPLHF
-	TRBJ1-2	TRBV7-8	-	TGTGCCAGCAGCTTAGGCGGGGGGAACTATGGCTACACCTTC	CASSLGGGNYGYTF
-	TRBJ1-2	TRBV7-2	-	TGTGCCAGCAGCTTAGCCATACAAACGAACTATGGCTACACCTTC	CASSLAIQTNYGYTF
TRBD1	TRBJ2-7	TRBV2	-	TGTGCCAGCAGGGAGATGGGACAGAACTACGAGCAGTACTTC	CASREMGQNYEQYF
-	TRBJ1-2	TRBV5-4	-	TGTGCCAGCAGCAGCAACAGGGACGGCGGCTACACCTTC	CASSSNRDGGYTF
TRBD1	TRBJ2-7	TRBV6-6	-	TGTGCCAGCAGTCCCGGGACAGGGGCCGAGCAGTACTTC	CASSPGTGAEQYF
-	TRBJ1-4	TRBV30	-	TGTGCCTGGAGTGGTGGGCCGGCCTTTAATGAAAAACTGTTTTTT	CAWSGGPAFNEKLFF
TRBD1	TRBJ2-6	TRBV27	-	TGTGCCAGCAGTCCCATACGACCTGCGACAGGGGGTATACGTGGGGCCAACGTCCTGACTTTC	CASSPIRPATGGIRGANVLTF
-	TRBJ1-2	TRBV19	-	TGTGCCAGTGAGAGAGGGACTTATGGCTACACCTTC	CASERGTYGYTF
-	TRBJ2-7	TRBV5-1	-	TGCGCCAGCAGCTTAAGCGGAGTCAGCTACGAGCAGTACTTC	CASSLSGVSYEQYF
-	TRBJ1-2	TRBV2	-	TGTGCCAGCAGTGAACGGGCGGGGAACTATGGCTACACCTTC	CASSERAGNYGYTF